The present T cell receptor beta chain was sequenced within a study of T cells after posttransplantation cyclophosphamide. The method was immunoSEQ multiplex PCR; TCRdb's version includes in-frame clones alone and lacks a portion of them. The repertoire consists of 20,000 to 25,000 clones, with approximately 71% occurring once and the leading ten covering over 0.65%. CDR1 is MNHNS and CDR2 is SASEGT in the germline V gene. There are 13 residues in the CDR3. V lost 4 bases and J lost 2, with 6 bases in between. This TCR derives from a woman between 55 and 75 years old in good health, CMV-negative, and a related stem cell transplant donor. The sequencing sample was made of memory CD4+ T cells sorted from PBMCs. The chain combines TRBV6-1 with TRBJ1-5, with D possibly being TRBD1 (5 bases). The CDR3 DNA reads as TGTGCCAGCAGTGGGGGGGGCAATCAGCCCCAGCATTTT. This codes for CASSGGGNQPQHF.